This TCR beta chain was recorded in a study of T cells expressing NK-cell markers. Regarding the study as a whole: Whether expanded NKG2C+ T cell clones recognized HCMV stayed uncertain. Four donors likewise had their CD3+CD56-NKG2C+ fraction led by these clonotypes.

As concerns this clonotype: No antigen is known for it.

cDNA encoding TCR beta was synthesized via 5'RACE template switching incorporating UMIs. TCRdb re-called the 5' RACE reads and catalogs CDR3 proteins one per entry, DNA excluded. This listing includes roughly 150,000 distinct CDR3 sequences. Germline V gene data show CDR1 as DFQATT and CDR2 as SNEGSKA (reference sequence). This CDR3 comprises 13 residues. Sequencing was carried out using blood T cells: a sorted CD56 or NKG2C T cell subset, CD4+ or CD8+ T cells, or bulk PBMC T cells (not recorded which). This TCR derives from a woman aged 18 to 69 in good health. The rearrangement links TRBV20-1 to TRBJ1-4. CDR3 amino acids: CSAKQTTNEKLFF.